This T cell receptor (beta chain) emerged from a study of cytomegalovirus exposure and HLA in healthy donors. Concerning this clone itself: Its target is not known.

Findings and limits, study-wide: While the bulk of TCR sequences proved rare, some public TCRs turned up in many donors. The authors later linked a missense DCLRE1C variant to TCR beta V- and J-gene trimming.

Both 60 Vbeta primers and 13 Jbeta primers went into the PCR. The assay was immunoSEQ multiplex PCR, and TCRdb's table has in-frame clones only and misses some. In the table there are 81,000 or so clones, around 80% of which are singletons. Sequencing was carried out using PBMCs. The TCR originated in a middle-aged man in good health and CMV-seropositive.

This CDR3 reads CARSTGQGSDTEAFF. The CDR3 DNA sequence: TGTGCCAGAAGCACCGGACAGGGGAGCGACACTGAAGCTTTCTTT. J is TRBJ1-1 and V is TRBV5-3; 9 positions match TRBD1. TRBV5-3 is sorted into the ORF group, with uncertain function. The length of the CDR3 is 15 residues. Trimming took 4 bases from V and 3 from J; bases not matched to a gene: 7.